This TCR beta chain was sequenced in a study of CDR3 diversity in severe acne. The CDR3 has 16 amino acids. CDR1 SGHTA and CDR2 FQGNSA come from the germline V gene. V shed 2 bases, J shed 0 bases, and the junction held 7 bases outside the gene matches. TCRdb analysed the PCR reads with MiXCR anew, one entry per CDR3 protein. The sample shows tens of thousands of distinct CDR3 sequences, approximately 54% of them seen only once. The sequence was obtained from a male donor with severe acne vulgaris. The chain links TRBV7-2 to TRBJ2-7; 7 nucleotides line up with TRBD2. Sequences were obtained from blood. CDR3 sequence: CASSLPTSAGSYEQYF. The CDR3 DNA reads TGTGCCAGCAGCTTACCCACTAGCGCTGGCTCCTACGAGCAGTACTTC.